These 4 T cell receptor beta chains were all obtained from the same sample, sequenced in a study of Ad26.COV2.S vaccination and SARS-CoV-2 variants. This table comes from immunoSEQ multiplex PCR, and its TCRdb copy is limited to in-frame clones, with some not included. The top ten hold 1.9% of the sample, which has some 400,000 clones, about nine tenths seen once. Regarding treatment: 19 received Ad26.COV2.S at low or high dose, single or two shots; five or six received placebo; per-sample allocation not given. On day 63 after the first injection, vaccine and placebo recipients gave samples. The source was peripheral blood, collected in a trial of Ad26.COV2.S vaccine versus placebo. Receptors were obtained from a person aged 18-60 years who received the Ad26.COV2.S COVID-19 vaccine or a placebo.

This clone was recorded once. The V gene is TRBV5-1, the J gene TRBJ2-3; D call uncertain. Trimming pared 1 base from V and 1 base from J, leaving 4 bases between. From germline, CDR1 is SGHRS and CDR2 YFSETQ. This CDR3 has 13 residues. CDR3 nucleotides: TGCGCCAGCAGCTTGCGGGGCACAGATACGCAGTATTTT. Translating gives CASSLRGTDTQYF.

The chain is built from TRBV24-1 and TRBJ2-2; TRBD2 matches 13 bases. Germline V lookup: CDR1 KGHDR, CDR2 SFDVKD. The CDR3 contains 19 residues. The junction had 11 bases not matched to a gene; V was cut back by 4 bases and J by 4 bases. The CDR3 reads CATSDSTSGRARVTGELFF. The CDR3 DNA reads as TGTGCCACCAGTGACTCAACTAGCGGGAGGGCCCGGGTCACCGGGGAGCTGTTTTTT.

V is TRBV4-3 and J is TRBJ1-3; D is unresolved. V was cut by 0 bases and J by 5 bases, with 11 bases left in between. CDR1 LGHNA and CDR2 YSLEER come from the germline V gene. The CDR3 is 15 residues long. CDR3 bases: TGCGCCAGCAGCCAAGATTCCACCGCAAGAAACACCATATATTTT. Translating gives CASSQDSTARNTIYF.

The J gene is TRBJ2-2, the V gene TRBV3-1 (or the pseudogene TRBV3-2), with 8 nucleotides matching TRBD2. V lost 4 bases, J lost 5 bases, and 9 bases stayed unmatched. CDR1 and CDR2 from the germline V gene are LGHDT and YNNKEL (reference sequence). The CDR3 is 16 residues long. CDR3 residues: CASSPLGGGGTGELFF. As DNA, the CDR3 is TGTGCCAGCAGCCCCCTCGGGGGGGGTGGGACCGGGGAGCTGTTTTTT.